The following is a T cell receptor beta chain sequence with its context. This record belongs to a study of blood T cell repertoires in COVID-19. Study as a whole: Sites in the United States, Italy and Spain provided acute and convalescent COVID-19 samples. PBMCs, B-cell-depleted T cells, or T cells were the source of the cDNA or gDNA that made up the material.

CDR3 length: 16 amino acids. Germline V CDR1 and CDR2: LNHDA, SQIVND (reference sequence). The V and J ends lost 0 bases and 2 bases, in that order; junction bases with no gene match: 2. Original data processing: Researchers report that nucleated cell counts were estimated from reference gene primer amplification. The protocol was immunoSEQ multiplex PCR, while the TCRdb copy is restricted to in-frame clones and leaves out a portion. V and J calls and clone size follow that table, whereas D and trimming were derived from the DNA. Among 150,000 to 200,000 clones, approximately 83% were seen once, and the ten largest hold under 9.5%.

The chain combines TRBV19 with TRBJ2-3; the match to TRBD1 covers 10 bases. Sample: peripheral blood. This sequence was found in a man between 45 and 60 years old with active or convalescent COVID-19. CDR3 nucleotides: TGTGCCAGTAGTATAGAGGGGACAGGGGCCACAGATACGCAGTATTTT. Its protein is CASSIEGTGATDTQYF.